These 22 T cell receptor beta chains originate from one sample sequenced in a study of cytomegalovirus exposure and HLA in healthy donors. The study ran its PCR with 60 Vbeta and 13 Jbeta primers. The assay was immunoSEQ multiplex PCR, and TCRdb's table has in-frame clones only and misses some. The top ten clones hold under 3% of a sample with hundreds of thousands of clones, just over 70% of them seen once. Sequenced material: PBMCs. Receptor source: a female donor in good health and CMV-seronegative.

V is TRBV2 and J is TRBJ2-7; 8 bases map to TRBD1. The CDR3 is 15 amino acids. With V trimmed by 5 bases and J by 2 bases, 8 bases remained unmatched. The germline V gene encodes CDR1 SNHLY and CDR2 FYNNEI. The chain's CDR3 is CASSYGQGRAYEQYF. The CDR3 DNA sequence: TGTGCCAGCAGTTACGGACAGGGAAGGGCCTACGAGCAGTACTTC.

A word on this clone: An end of the junction differs from the germline gene, which may be a read error. The chain has TRBV6-5 and TRBJ1-1; D is perhaps TRBD1 (5 bases). From germline, CDR1 is MNHEY and CDR2 SVGAGI. This CDR3 region has 13 residues. CDR3 in amino acids: CASNPRQNTEAFF. The CDR3 nucleotides read TGTGCCAGCAATCCGAGACAGAACACTGAAGCCTTCTTT.

This clone was counted once. The V and J genes are TRBV6-1 and TRBJ2-7; TRBD2 agrees at 12 bases. The ends lost 6 bases at V and 2 bases at J; junction bases unmatched: 5. This CDR3 is built from 15 residues. The germline V gene encodes CDR1 MNHNS and CDR2 SASEGT. Here the CDR3 reads CASRTLAGGPYEQYF. CDR3 sequence (DNA): TGTGCCAGCAGGACACTAGCGGGGGGCCCCTACGAGCAGTACTTC.

The chain carries TRBV7-8 and TRBJ2-5, with TRBD2 matching 8 bases. The closer fit of TRBJ2-7 to the DNA end suggests the J call may be wrong. The CDR3 consists of 15 residues. The germline CDR1 and CDR2 sequences are SGHVS and FQNEAQ. CDR3 sequence: CASSSGTSLTHEQYF. CDR3 bases: TGTGCCAGCAGCTCCGGGACTAGTTTGACGCACGAGCAGTACTTC.

The rearrangement uses TRBV5-1 and TRBJ2-7, with 9 bases identical to TRBD1. The germline gives CDR1 SGHRS, CDR2 YFSETQ. The CDR3 has 15 residues. V lost 0 bases and J lost 3; bases outside the gene matches: 4. This CDR3 reads CASSLASTGGYEQYF. The CDR3 nucleotides read TGCGCCAGCAGCTTGGCCTCGACAGGGGGCTACGAGCAGTACTTC.

The chain joins TRBV5-4 to TRBJ2-2; possibly TRBD2 for D (6 bases). V was trimmed by 6 bases and J by 4 bases, leaving 22 bases between them. The CDR3 is 17 amino acids. The germline V gene encodes CDR1 SGHNT and CDR2 YYREEE (reference sequence). The CDR3 sequence: CASNLRGGRTSTGELFF. CDR3 in DNA: TGTGCCAGCAACCTGAGGGGTGGGAGGACTTCCACCGGGGAGCTGTTTTTT.

The sample holds a few counts of this clone. The V call is TRBV29-1, the J call TRBJ1-2; D is unresolved. V lost 7 bases and J 6 bases, leaving 12 bases between the germline ends. This CDR3 is built from 11 residues. CDR1 SQVTM and CDR2 ANQGSEA come from the germline V gene. The CDR3 loop reads CSARRVDGYTF. CDR3 in DNA: TGCAGCGCAAGGAGGGTAGATGGCTACACCTTC.

This CDR3 reads CASSPGLAGRETQYF. DNA of the CDR3: TGTGCCAGCAGTCCCGGACTAGCGGGTCGGGAGACCCAGTACTTC. The chain employs TRBV28 and TRBJ2-5; TRBD2 matches 11 bases. The CDR3 covers 15 residues. Germline V lookup: CDR1 MDHEN, CDR2 SYDVKM. J gave up 5 bases and V 5 bases, and 7 bases lay outside the gene matches. The full variable domain, completed using reference TRBV28 and TRBJ2-5, is DVKVTQSSRYLVKRTGEKVFLECVQDMDHENMFWYRQDPGLGLRLIYFSYDVKMKEKGDIPEGYSVSREKKERFSLILESASTNQTSMYLCASSPGLAGRETQYFGPGTRLLVL.

The chain carries TRBV5-1 and TRBJ2-1; weak D call: TRBD2 (6 bases). V lost 0 bases and J lost 2, with 12 bases in between. The CDR3 consists of 16 residues. CDR1 and CDR2 from the germline V gene are SGHRS and YFSETQ. The CDR3 is CASSLVLSGPYNEQFF. In DNA, the CDR3 is TGCGCCAGCAGCTTGGTTCTGAGCGGGCCCTACAATGAGCAGTTCTTC.

This clone has a handful of counts. The chain combines TRBV5-1 with TRBJ2-7; TRBD2 might be the D (6 bases). V dropped 6 bases and J dropped 2 bases, with 21 bases sitting between them. The length of the CDR3 is 16 residues. Germline assignment: CDR1 SGHRS and CDR2 YFSETQ. The CDR3 region has the DNA TGCGCCAGCACCCTCCTTGCCGGGGGAGCCGCCTACGAGCAGTACTTC. Translation gives CASTLLAGGAAYEQYF.

Only a few counts were recorded for this clone. The V and J genes are TRBV2 and TRBJ2-3; 9 bases align to TRBD2. There are 17 residues in the CDR3. V was pared by 4 bases and J by 2 bases, with 10 bases of the junction left unmatched. In germline, CDR1 is SNHLY, CDR2 FYNNEI. Here the CDR3 reads CASSGPDLAGYTDTQYF. CDR3 DNA sequence: TGTGCCAGCAGTGGTCCTGACCTAGCGGGATACACAGATACGCAGTATTTT.

This clone was detected only a few times. The rearrangement uses TRBV7-9 and TRBJ2-5; 12 bases agree with TRBD2. The V and J ends lost 5 bases and 2 bases, in that order; junction bases with no gene match: 9. Germline-derived CDR1 and CDR2 are SEHNR and FQNEAQ (reference sequence). CDR3 length: 17 residues. The CDR3 loop reads CASSHRTSGTGQETQYF. The CDR3 nucleotides are TGTGCCAGCAGCCACCGGACTAGCGGGACGGGGCAAGAGACCCAGTACTTC. Looking up the rest from reference TRBV7-9 and TRBJ2-5 gives the full variable domain: DTGVSQNPRHKITKRGQNVTFRCDPISEHNRLYWYRQTLGQGPEFLTYFQNEAQLEKSRLLSDRFSAERPKGSFSTLEIQRTEQGDSAMYLCASSHRTSGTGQETQYFGPGTRLLVL.

This clone was counted only a few times. The gene calls are TRBV5-6 and TRBJ1-2, with 8 bases aligning to TRBD1. Per the germline V gene, CDR1 is SGHDT and CDR2 is YYEEEE. The CDR3 totals 13 residues. The ends lost 4 bases at V and 4 bases at J; junction bases unmatched: 3. In DNA form, the CDR3 reads TGTGCCAGCAGCGTGGACAGGGTCTATGGCTACACCTTC. Translation gives CASSVDRVYGYTF.

The V and J genes are TRBV19 and TRBJ2-5, with TRBD1 identical over 7 bases. The CDR3 is 15 residues long. Germline-derived CDR1 and CDR2 are LNHDA and SQIVND (reference sequence). Trimming took 5 bases from V and 5 from J; bases not matched to a gene: 11. CDR3 nucleotide sequence: TGTGCCAGTAGTGAGAGGACAGGCGCTCGGGAGACCCAGTACTTC. Amino acids: CASSERTGARETQYF.

The V gene is TRBV30, the J gene TRBJ1-3; TRBD1 agrees at 7 bases. CDR1 GTSNPN and CDR2 SVGIG come from the germline V gene (reference sequence). V lost 2 bases and J lost 4; bases outside the gene matches: 8. This CDR3 contains 15 residues. This chain's CDR3 is CAWSPDTGVGNTIYF. The CDR3 nucleotides read TGTGCCTGGAGTCCCGACACAGGGGTAGGAAACACCATATATTTT.

The chain employs TRBV5-1 and TRBJ2-1, with TRBD2 matching 10 bases. Germline trimming cut 4 bases from V and 5 bases from J; bases unmatched to any gene: 6. The CDR3 is 15 amino acids. Germline V gene data show CDR1 as SGHRS and CDR2 as YFSETQ. CDR3 amino acids: CASSRSGTSDNEQFF. CDR3 nucleotide sequence: TGCGCCAGCAGCCGATCCGGGACTAGCGACAATGAGCAGTTCTTC.

The V gene is TRBV11-3, the J gene TRBJ2-1; no clear D. From germline, CDR1 is SGHNT and CDR2 YENEEA. The CDR3 is 12 amino acids. The V end was cut by 4 bases, the J end by 7 bases, with 8 bases between. The CDR3: CASSYGVNEQFF. CDR3 in DNA: TGTGCCAGCAGCTACGGTGTAAATGAGCAGTTCTTC. The full variable domain, with the rest looked up from reference TRBV11-3 and TRBJ2-1, is EAGVVQSPRYKIIEKKQPVAFWCNPISGHNTLYWYLQNLGQGPELLIRYENEEAVDDSQLPKDRFSAERLKGVDSTLKIQPAELGDSAVYLCASSYGVNEQFFGPGTRLTVL.

The V gene is TRBV28, the J gene TRBJ1-5; D might be TRBD1 (6 bases). Trimming removed 4 bases from V and 0 bases from J, with 10 bases in between. Germline V lookup: CDR1 MDHEN, CDR2 SYDVKM. The CDR3 runs to 15 residues. The CDR3 DNA is TGTGCCAGCAGTTCCGGACAGTTTAGCAATCAGCCCCAGCATTTT. Protein product: CASSSGQFSNQPQHF.

V and J are TRBV2 and TRBJ2-2; TRBD2 aligns across 10 bases. Trimming took 4 bases from V and 4 from J; bases not matched to a gene: 9. The CDR3 covers 17 residues. The germline V gene has CDR1 SNHLY and CDR2 FYNNEI. The CDR3 sequence: CASSVKREGRGTGELFF. CDR3 in DNA: TGTGCCAGCAGTGTTAAGCGGGAGGGCCGAGGCACCGGGGAGCTGTTTTTT.

The rearrangement links TRBV5-4 to TRBJ2-7; the D is unclear. Germline V gene sequence: CDR1 SGHNT, CDR2 YYREEE (reference sequence). V lost 0 bases, J lost 2 bases, and 9 bases lay in between. The CDR3 totals 14 residues. The CDR3 bases are TGTGCCAGCAGCTTGGCGGGTTTAACCTACGAGCAGTACTTC. Its translation is CASSLAGLTYEQYF.

J is TRBJ2-7 and V is TRBV6-5, with 10 bases matching TRBD1. Germline V gives CDR1 MNHEY, CDR2 SVGAGI. The ends lost 5 bases at V and 3 bases at J; junction bases unmatched: 7. This CDR3 is built from 15 residues. This CDR3 reads CASSRPGQGFYEQYF. As DNA, the CDR3 is TGTGCCAGCAGTCGCCCGGGACAGGGGTTCTACGAGCAGTACTTC.

This chain uses TRBV18 with TRBJ2-7; TRBD1 matches 11 bases. J lost 2 bases, V lost 3 bases, and 0 bases had no gene match. CDR3 length: 14 amino acids. Germline V gene sequence: CDR1 KGHSH, CDR2 LQKENI. The DNA of the CDR3 is TGTGCCAGCTCACCGGACAGGGGGCCCTACGAGCAGTACTTC. This translates into CASSPDRGPYEQYF.